This T cell receptor beta chain was sequenced for a study of regulatory T cells in long-lasting Graves disease. Study-level information: Antithyroid drug use was under 3 months in newly diagnosed Graves' patients.

The CDR3 loop spans 16 amino acids. Trimming cost V 3 bases and J 4 bases, with 19 bases left between them. The germline V gene has CDR1 LGHNA and CDR2 YSLEER. Time point in this sample: newly diagnosed GD, antithyroid drugs for less than 3 months. The authors made the TCR library using RNA they extracted from PBMCs. For TCR beta, libraries came from iRepertoire HTBI primers and Arm-PCR of CDR3 regions. MiXCR was run by TCRdb on the multiplex PCR reads, yielding one entry per CDR3 protein. The sample has about 540,000 distinct CDR3 sequences, approximately 13% seen once. These data are also associated with another study on T cells in Graves' hyperthyroidism and ophthalmopathy. As reported in that work: Absence of ophthalmopathy progression within 18 months defined stable Graves' hyperthyroidism. HTBI primers were employed in a first-round RT-PCR of the TCR CDR3. Ophthalmopathy and stable hyperthyroidism were separated by a 13 V-J model.

This receptor was obtained from a man aged 30 to 45 with Graves disease. This chain connects TRBV4-3 to TRBJ2-7; possible D gene TRBD2, 6 bases. The starting material was peripheral blood mononuclear cells (PBMCs), obtained at new diagnosis, from a patient treated with antithyroid drugs. As DNA, the CDR3 is TGCGCCAGCAGCCAGAGACAGACTAGGACTCTGTACGAGCAGTACTTC. Translated: CASSQRQTRTLYEQYF.